This is a list of T cell receptor beta chains from one sample in a study of blood T cell repertoires in COVID-19. Here immunoSEQ multiplex PCR was the method, and the copy in TCRdb shows in-frame clones only, minus some. The sample holds more than 50,000 clones, roughly nine tenths seen once. The source material was peripheral blood. The source of these receptors is a man aged 55 to 70 with active COVID-19. Each CDR3 is given with its conserved first and last residue. The D gene is left open where the match is weak. Clone size appears in some rows only: once, few, many, or a class for an expanded clone.

TRBV3-1/TRBV3-2	TRBJ2-1	-	-	TGTGCCAGCAGCCAAATGGTGGGGGCCCGGAATGAGCAGTTCTTC	CASSQMVGARNEQFF
TRBV23-1	TRBJ2-1	-	TRBD2	TGCGCCAGCAGTCAATCGCGGGGACTAGCGGGAGTCGTCAGGGTGTATGAGCAGTTCTTC	CASSQSRGLAGVVRVYEQFF
TRBV27	TRBJ2-3	-	-	TGTGCCAGCAGTTTAAGCCTATGGACTCATGACGACTGCACAGATACGCAGTATTTT	CASSLSLWTHDDCTDTQYF
TRBV5-6	TRBJ1-2	-	-	TGTGCCAGCAGCCGGAGACAAGGAGGTAGTTCGAGTGGCTACACCTTC	CASSRRQGGSSSGYTF
TRBV2	TRBJ2-1	-	TRBD2	TGTGCCAGCAGTCTTAGCGGGGCCCCCTACAATGAGCAGTTCTTC	CASSLSGAPYNEQFF
TRBV3-1/TRBV3-2	TRBJ2-4	-	TRBD2	TGTGCCAGCAGCCAAGATTGGATGGGACTACCCGAAGCCAAAAACATTCAGTACTTC	CASSQDWMGLPEAKNIQYF
TRBV5-1	TRBJ2-3	-	TRBD2	TGCGCCAGCAGCTTTGCGGGAGGAGAGGATACGCAGTATTTT	CASSFAGGEDTQYF
TRBV3-1/TRBV3-2	TRBJ2-7	-	-	TGTGCCAGCAGCCAATACGGACAGTCAAGGTACTTC	CASSQYGQSRYF
TRBV5-6	TRBJ2-3	-	TRBD1	TGTGCCAGCCGGTCATGGGACAGGGGCGATACGCAGTATTTT	CASRSWDRGDTQYF
TRBV28	TRBJ2-7	few	TRBD1	TGTGCCAGCAGTTTGGACAGGGGGCTCTACGAGCAGTACTTC	CASSLDRGLYEQYF
TRBV6-5	TRBJ1-1	-	-	TGTGCCAGCAGTTGGGGACAAAACACTGAAGCTTTCTTT	CASSWGQNTEAFF
TRBV13	TRBJ1-5	-	-	TGTGCCAGCAGCCGGGGGGGCAATCAGCCCCAGCATTTT	CASSRGGNQPQHF
TRBV4-3	TRBJ1-2	-	TRBD1	TGCGCCAGCAGCCAAGGGACAGGGAATGGCTACACCTTC	CASSQGTGNGYTF
TRBV9	TRBJ2-3	-	-	TGTGCCAGCAGCGGTCGGGGACAAAGCACAGATACGCAGTATTTT	CASSGRGQSTDTQYF
TRBV11-2	TRBJ1-4	-	-	TGTGCCAGCAGCCTCGGACAGACCTCGGCAACTAATGAAAAACTGTTTTTT	CASSLGQTSATNEKLFF
TRBV7-3	TRBJ2-1	-	-	TGTGCCAGCAGCTTAATGGGGCCGCAGAGCCTGGGTGAGCAGTTCTTC	CASSLMGPQSLGEQFF
TRBV25-1	TRBJ2-3	once	TRBD2	TGTGCCAGCAGTGAAGCTAGCGGGATCACAGATACGCAGTATTTT	CASSEASGITDTQYF
TRBV27	TRBJ2-3	once	TRBD2	TGTGCCAGCAGTACCCTCGGACTAGCGGACACAGATACGCAGTATTTT	CASSTLGLADTDTQYF
TRBV2	TRBJ2-7	-	-	TGTGCCAGCCAAGAGTCTAGGACGGCAGGGTACGAGCAGTACTTC	CASQESRTAGYEQYF
TRBV7-8	TRBJ1-1	-	-	TGTGCCAGCAGCCCGGGACAAGCGAACACTGAAGCTTTCTTT	CASSPGQANTEAFF
TRBV27	TRBJ1-2	-	TRBD1	TGTGCCAGCAGGGCTCCGGGACAGGGGGCGCGTGGCTACACCTTC	CASRAPGQGARGYTF
TRBV12-3/TRBV12-4	TRBJ2-7	few	TRBD1	TGTGCCAGCAGTTTCGGGACAGGGGTCGAGCAGTACTTC	CASSFGTGVEQYF